This T cell receptor beta chain was documented in a study of Ad26.COV2.S vaccination and SARS-CoV-2 variants. Whole-study context: Intramuscular Ad26.COV2.S doses were given once or twice, 56 days apart.

The method was immunoSEQ multiplex PCR; TCRdb's version includes in-frame clones alone and lacks a portion of them. The table records a few hundred thousand clones, 80% to 90% of them present only once. Trimming removed 8 bases from V and 1 base from J; junction bases left unmatched: 3. Germline CDR1 reads SNHLY; CDR2 reads FYNNEI. The CDR3 runs to 14 residues. Findings and limits, study-wide: Recipients of vaccine and of placebo showed similar breadth of their non-spike TCR repertoires. Reported findings describe substantial breadth in spike-specific CD8+ and CD4+ T cell responses following vaccination. Relative to placebo recipients, vaccine recipients exhibited elevated spike-specific TCR breadth.

With regard to this clone: Its antigen remains unidentified.

Treatment meaning: about 20 received Ad26.COV2.S at low or high dose, single or two shots; 5 received placebo; per-sample allocation not given. Sampling took place 63 days after the first vaccine or placebo injection. Sample: peripheral blood, taken in a trial of Ad26.COV2.S vaccine versus placebo. This receptor was obtained from a person between 18 and 59 years old who received the Ad26.COV2.S COVID-19 vaccine or a placebo. This chain links TRBV2 with TRBJ2-3, with 10 bases lining up with TRBD2. The DNA of the CDR3 is TGTGCCAGCTCCGGGACTAGCGGCACAGATACGCAGTATTTT. Translating gives CASSGTSGTDTQYF.